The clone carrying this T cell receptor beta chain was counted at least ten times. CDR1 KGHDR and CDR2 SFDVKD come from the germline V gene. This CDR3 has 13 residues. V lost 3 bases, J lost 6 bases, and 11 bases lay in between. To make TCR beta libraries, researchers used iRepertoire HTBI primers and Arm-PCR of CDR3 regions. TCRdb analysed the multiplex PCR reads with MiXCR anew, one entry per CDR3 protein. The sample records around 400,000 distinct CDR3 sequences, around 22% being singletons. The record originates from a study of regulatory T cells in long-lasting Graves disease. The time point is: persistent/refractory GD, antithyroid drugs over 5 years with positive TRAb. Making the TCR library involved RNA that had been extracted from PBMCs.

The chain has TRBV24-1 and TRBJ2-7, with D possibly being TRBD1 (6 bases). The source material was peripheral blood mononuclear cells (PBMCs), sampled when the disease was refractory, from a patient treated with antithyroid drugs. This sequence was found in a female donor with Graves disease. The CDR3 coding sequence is TGTGCCACCAGTGATCCTACAGGGTTCGAGCAGTACTTC. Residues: CATSDPTGFEQYF.